This T cell receptor (beta chain) derives from a study of blood T cell repertoires in COVID-19. Study summary: Specimens from acute and convalescent COVID-19 originated in the United States, Italy and Spain.

This CDR3 spans 11 amino acids. The V gene's germline CDR1 is SNHLY and CDR2 FYNNEI. Trimming removed 9 bases from V and 5 bases from J, with 9 bases in between. This table comes from immunoSEQ multiplex PCR, and its TCRdb copy is limited to in-frame clones, with some not included. Of about 150,000 clones listed, around 73% are singletons. Participants spanned ages roughly 18 to 90 years and resided in around 25 US areas. Grouping used clinical history reported by participants in a survey and questionnaire. The recovered donors of Cohort 3 showed two negative PCRs, clearance, or symptom resolution. V is TRBV2 and J is TRBJ2-3; D unclear. The receptor was derived from a woman between 45 and 60 years old who had recovered from COVID-19. Sequencing input: PBMCs or T cells enriched from blood (not recorded which). CDR3 in DNA: TGTGCCAGTATGTTCGTAGATACGCAGTATTTT. As protein: CASMFVDTQYF.